Listed below are T cell receptor beta chains from one sample, sequenced in a study of CD8 T cells in Susac syndrome. TCRdb independently ran MiXCR on the immunoSEQ multiplex PCR reads; one entry per CDR3 protein. This sample yields 250,000 to 300,000 distinct CDR3 sequences, of which approximately 84% are seen a single time; approximately 0.11% belongs to the top ten. The specimen sequenced was CD8+ T cells from PBMCs. The receptor set was obtained from a human donor with multiple sclerosis. The CDR3 runs from the conserved cysteine through the conserved F or W. Fields, in order: CDR3 protein, CDR3 DNA, D gene, CDR3 length, J gene, clone size, V gene. D genes are given only for firm matches. Size values are once, few and many counts, or a class for expanded clones, and some rows have none.

CASSEGKTSRFF,TGTGCCAGCAGTGAGGGCAAAACCTCCCGGTTCTTC,-,12,TRBJ2-1,-,TRBV25-1
CASSGSSRDNTDTQYF,TGTGCCAGCAGTGGTTCTAGTCGGGACAACACAGATACGCAGTATTTT,-,16,TRBJ2-3,-,TRBV27
CASTQAAVYNEQFF,TGTGCCAGCACCCAAGCGGCGGTCTACAATGAGCAGTTCTTC,-,14,TRBJ2-1,-,TRBV28
CASSQEGLDRTQYF,TGTGCCAGCAGCCAAGAAGGACTAGATCGGACCCAGTACTTC,TRBD2,14,TRBJ2-5,-,TRBV3-1
CASEGRRGEQYF,TGTGCCAGCGAGGGGCGCCGCGGGGAGCAGTACTTC,-,12,TRBJ2-7,-,TRBV5-5
CASATGETHNEQFF,TGTGCCAGTGCGACAGGGGAGACCCACAATGAGCAGTTCTTC,TRBD1,14,TRBJ2-1,-,TRBV6-5
CASRLGRGVNTEAFF,TGTGCCAGTAGACTCGGCCGGGGAGTAAACACTGAAGCTTTCTTT,-,15,TRBJ1-1,-,TRBV19
CASSVSDSKRSLHF,TGTGCCAGCAGCGTATCGGACTCAAAAAGAAGCCTCCACTTT,-,14,TRBJ1-6,-,TRBV9
CASSLGSGLKEQFF,TGTGCCAGCAGCTTGGGCTCAGGTTTAAAGGAGCAGTTCTTC,-,14,TRBJ2-1,few,TRBV5-4
CASSPRGTNTEAFF,TGTGCCAGCAGCCCGAGGGGGACGAACACTGAAGCTTTCTTT,-,14,TRBJ1-1,-,TRBV11-2
CASSSIVGARDEQYF,TGTGCCAGCAGTTCTATAGTGGGAGCTCGGGACGAGCAGTACTTC,-,15,TRBJ2-7,-,TRBV28
CASSPPGATFYGYTF,TGTGCCAGCTCACCACCAGGGGCTACCTTCTATGGCTACACCTTC,-,15,TRBJ1-2,-,TRBV18
CASSNYPTSYEQYF,TGTGCCAGCAGTAACTACCCTACCTCCTACGAGCAGTACTTC,-,14,TRBJ2-7,once,TRBV12-3/TRBV12-4
CASSYSKISGAGELFF,TGTGCCAGCAGTTACTCGAAAATCTCGGGAGCCGGGGAGCTGTTTTTT,-,16,TRBJ2-2,-,TRBV6-5
CASRAEGDPNEKLFF,TGTGCCAGTAGAGCCGAGGGGGATCCTAATGAAAAACTGTTTTTT,-,15,TRBJ1-4,-,TRBV19
CASRPLGGSQPQHF,TGTGCCAGCAGGCCTCTTGGGGGAAGTCAGCCCCAGCATTTT,-,14,TRBJ1-5,-,TRBV27
CASSLTEGFAEAFF,TGTGCCAGCAGCTTGACGGAGGGGTTTGCTGAAGCTTTCTTT,-,14,TRBJ1-1,-,TRBV12-3/TRBV12-4
CASSVGGGASTDTQYF,TGTGCCAGCAGCGTAGGTGGAGGGGCTAGCACAGATACGCAGTATTTT,-,16,TRBJ2-3,-,TRBV9
CASSRGYSNQPQHF,TGTGCCAGCAGTAGGGGATATAGCAATCAGCCCCAGCATTTT,-,14,TRBJ1-5,-,TRBV28
CASSASGAPGNTEAFF,TGTGCCAGCAGCGCCTCAGGGGCCCCGGGGAACACTGAAGCTTTCTTT,-,16,TRBJ1-1,-,TRBV9
CASSEAGRQAKNIQYF,TGTGCCAGCAGTGAAGCGGGTCGACAAGCCAAAAACATTCAGTACTTC,-,16,TRBJ2-4,-,TRBV2
CSAHTEAFF,TGCAGTGCTCACACTGAAGCTTTCTTT,-,9,TRBJ1-1,-,TRBV20-1
CASSLSRDRAYNEQFF,TGTGCCAGCAGTTTAAGCCGGGACAGGGCATACAATGAGCAGTTCTTC,TRBD1,16,TRBJ2-1,-,TRBV6-6
CASSVAATALDYGYTF,TGTGCCAGCAGCGTAGCTGCGACAGCCCTTGACTATGGCTACACCTTC,-,16,TRBJ1-2,-,TRBV9
CASSLGGDIGELFF,TGTGCCAGCAGCTTAGGCGGGGACATCGGGGAGCTGTTTTTT,-,14,TRBJ2-2,-,TRBV11-3
CASSVEGLAEETQYF,TGTGCCAGCAGCGTAGAGGGACTAGCAGAAGAGACCCAGTACTTC,TRBD2,15,TRBJ2-5,-,TRBV9
CASSIGSVAESSYNEQFF,TGTGCCAGTAGTATAGGAAGTGTAGCGGAGAGCTCCTACAATGAGCAGTTCTTC,-,18,TRBJ2-1,-,TRBV19
CASNYLRDSPMPQHF,TGTGCCAGCAATTACCTCCGGGACAGCCCGATGCCCCAGCATTTT,TRBD1,15,TRBJ1-5,-,TRBV28
CASLSEGRPTGTF,TGTGCCAGCCTTTCAGAGGGCAGGCCGACTGGCACCTTC,-,13,TRBJ1-2,once,TRBV7-9
CASSLRGQGGVSGTDTQYF,TGTGCCAGCAGCTTAAGGGGACAGGGAGGTGTTTCTGGCACAGATACGCAGTATTTT,TRBD1,19,TRBJ2-3,-,TRBV7-3
CASGRDSANYGYTF,TGTGCCAGCGGACGTGACAGTGCTAACTATGGCTACACCTTC,-,14,TRBJ1-2,once,TRBV28
CASSKARKGMDNSPLHF,TGTGCCAGCAGCAAAGCGCGGAAGGGGATGGATAATTCACCCCTCCACTTT,-,17,TRBJ1-6,-,TRBV21-1
CSVVERAKKGYTF,TGCAGCGTTGTGGAGAGGGCGAAAAAAGGCTACACCTTC,-,13,TRBJ1-2,-,TRBV29-1
CASSIGRVGHNEQFF,TGTGCCAGCAGTATCGGGAGGGTCGGGCACAATGAGCAGTTCTTC,TRBD2,15,TRBJ2-1,-,TRBV6-6
CSAREQDSNEKLFF,TGCAGTGCTAGAGAGCAGGATTCTAATGAAAAACTGTTTTTT,-,14,TRBJ1-4,-,TRBV20-1
CASSEPSLAGAYNEQFF,TGTGCCAGTAGTGAACCCTCCTTAGCGGGCGCTTACAATGAGCAGTTCTTC,TRBD2,17,TRBJ2-1,-,TRBV19
CASSFDEGFAKNIQYF,TGTGCCAGCAGCTTCGACGAGGGGTTTGCCAAAAACATTCAGTACTTC,-,16,TRBJ2-4,-,TRBV7-9
CASSFIAGVPYNEQFF,TGTGCCAGCAGCTTTATAGCGGGAGTCCCCTACAATGAGCAGTTCTTC,TRBD2,16,TRBJ2-1,-,TRBV7-8
CASSQGRDSYNEQFF,TGTGCCAGCAGCCAAGGGAGAGACAGTTACAATGAGCAGTTCTTC,-,15,TRBJ2-1,-,TRBV16
CASSLVQGEAFF,TGTGCCAGCAGCTTGGTTCAGGGTGAGGCTTTCTTT,-,12,TRBJ1-1,-,TRBV5-6
CASGFVGTGELFF,TGTGCCAGCGGGTTTGTCGGCACCGGGGAGCTGTTTTTT,-,13,TRBJ2-2,-,TRBV4-2
CASKGRLAGPVETQYF,TGTGCCAGCAAGGGACGACTAGCGGGTCCTGTGGAGACCCAGTACTTC,-,16,TRBJ2-5,-,TRBV21-1
CATSRESSGTRRHQPQHF,TGTGCCACCAGCAGAGAGAGTAGCGGGACAAGGAGGCATCAGCCCCAGCATTTT,-,18,TRBJ1-5,-,TRBV15